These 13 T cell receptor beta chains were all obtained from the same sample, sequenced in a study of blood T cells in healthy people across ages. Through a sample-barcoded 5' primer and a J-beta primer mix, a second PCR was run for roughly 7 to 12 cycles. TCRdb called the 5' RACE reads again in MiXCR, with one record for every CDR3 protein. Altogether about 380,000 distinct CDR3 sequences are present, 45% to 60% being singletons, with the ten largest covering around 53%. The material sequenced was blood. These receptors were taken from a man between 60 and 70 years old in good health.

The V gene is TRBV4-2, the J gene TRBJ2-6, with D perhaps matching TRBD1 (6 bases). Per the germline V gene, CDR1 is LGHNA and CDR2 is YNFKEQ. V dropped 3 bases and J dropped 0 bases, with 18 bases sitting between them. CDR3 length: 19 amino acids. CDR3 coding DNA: TGTGCCAGCAGCCAGGATAGGACAGCAAGTCGCTCTGGGGCCAACGTCCTGACTTTC. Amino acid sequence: CASSQDRTASRSGANVLTF.

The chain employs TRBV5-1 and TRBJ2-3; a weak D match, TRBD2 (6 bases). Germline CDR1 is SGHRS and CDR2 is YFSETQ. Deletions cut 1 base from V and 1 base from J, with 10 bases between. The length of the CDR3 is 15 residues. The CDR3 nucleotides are TGCGCCAGCAGCTTGATGCCTAGCGGCACAGATACGCAGTATTTT. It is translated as CASSLMPSGTDTQYF.

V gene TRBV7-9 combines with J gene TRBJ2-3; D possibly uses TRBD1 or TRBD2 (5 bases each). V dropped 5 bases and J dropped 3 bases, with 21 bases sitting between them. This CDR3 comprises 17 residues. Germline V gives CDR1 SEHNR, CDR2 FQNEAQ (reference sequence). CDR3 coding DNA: TGTGCCAGCAGCCCTCTCGGCCCCGGGACGGTGACAGATACGCAGTATTTT. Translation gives CASSPLGPGTVTDTQYF.

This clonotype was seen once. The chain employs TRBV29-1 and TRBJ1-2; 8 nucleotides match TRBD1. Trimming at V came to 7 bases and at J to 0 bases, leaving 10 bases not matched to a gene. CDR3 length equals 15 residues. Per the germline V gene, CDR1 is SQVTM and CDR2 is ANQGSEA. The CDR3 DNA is TGCAGCGCAACAATCAGGGGGCCGACTAACTATGGCTACACCTTC. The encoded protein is CSATIRGPTNYGYTF.

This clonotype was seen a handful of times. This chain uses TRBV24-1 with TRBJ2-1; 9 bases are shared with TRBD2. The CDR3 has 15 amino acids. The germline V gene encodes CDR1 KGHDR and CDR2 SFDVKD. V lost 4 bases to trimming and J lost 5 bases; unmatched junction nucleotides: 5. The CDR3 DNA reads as TGTGCCACCAGTGACGGTCTAGCGGGAAACAATGAGCAGTTCTTC. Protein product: CATSDGLAGNNEQFF.

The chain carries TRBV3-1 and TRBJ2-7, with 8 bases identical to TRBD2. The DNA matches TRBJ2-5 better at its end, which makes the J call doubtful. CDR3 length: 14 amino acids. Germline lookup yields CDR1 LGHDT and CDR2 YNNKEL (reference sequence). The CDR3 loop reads CASSHSERGETQYF. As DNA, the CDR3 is TGTGCCAGCAGCCACAGTGAGCGGGGGGAGACCCAGTACTTC.

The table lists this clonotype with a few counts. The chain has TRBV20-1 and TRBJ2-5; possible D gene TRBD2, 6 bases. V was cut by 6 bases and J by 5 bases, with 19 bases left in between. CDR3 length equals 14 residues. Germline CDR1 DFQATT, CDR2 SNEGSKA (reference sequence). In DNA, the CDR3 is TGCAGTGCCCCGGGAAGAGCGGGTGGGGAGACCCAGTACTTC. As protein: CSAPGRAGGETQYF.

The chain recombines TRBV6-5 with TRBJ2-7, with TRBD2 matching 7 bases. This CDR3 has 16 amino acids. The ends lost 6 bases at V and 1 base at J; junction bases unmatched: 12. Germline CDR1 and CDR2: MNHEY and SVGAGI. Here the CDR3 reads CASRNVGGSRSYEQYF. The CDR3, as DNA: TGTGCCAGCAGAAACGTGGGCGGGAGTAGATCCTACGAGCAGTACTTC.

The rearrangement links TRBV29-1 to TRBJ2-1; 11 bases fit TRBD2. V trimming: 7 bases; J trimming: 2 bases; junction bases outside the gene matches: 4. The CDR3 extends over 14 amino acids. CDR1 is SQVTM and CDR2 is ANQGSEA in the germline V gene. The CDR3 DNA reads TGCAGCGCGGTAGCGGGAGGGCCCTACAATGAGCAGTTCTTC. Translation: CSAVAGGPYNEQFF.

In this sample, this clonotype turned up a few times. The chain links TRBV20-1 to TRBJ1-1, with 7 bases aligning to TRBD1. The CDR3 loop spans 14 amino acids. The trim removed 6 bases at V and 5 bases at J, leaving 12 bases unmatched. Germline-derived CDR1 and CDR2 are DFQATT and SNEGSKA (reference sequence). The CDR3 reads CSAFEQGRVTEAFF. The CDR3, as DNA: TGCAGTGCGTTCGAACAGGGGCGGGTAACTGAAGCTTTCTTT.

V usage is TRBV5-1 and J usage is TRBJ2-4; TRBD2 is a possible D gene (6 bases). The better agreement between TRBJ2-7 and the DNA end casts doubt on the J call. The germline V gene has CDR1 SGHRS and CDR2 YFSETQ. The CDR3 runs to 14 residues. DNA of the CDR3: TGCGCCAGCAGCTTGGGTGGACTACTCTCCGAGCAGTACTTC. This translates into CASSLGGLLSEQYF.

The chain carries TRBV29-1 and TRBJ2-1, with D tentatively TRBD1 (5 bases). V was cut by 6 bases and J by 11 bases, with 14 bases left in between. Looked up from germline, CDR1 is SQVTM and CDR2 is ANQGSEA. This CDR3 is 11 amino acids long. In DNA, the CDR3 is TGCAGCGTCAGGGCCGGTAGGAAGCAGTTCTTC. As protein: CSVRAGRKQFF.

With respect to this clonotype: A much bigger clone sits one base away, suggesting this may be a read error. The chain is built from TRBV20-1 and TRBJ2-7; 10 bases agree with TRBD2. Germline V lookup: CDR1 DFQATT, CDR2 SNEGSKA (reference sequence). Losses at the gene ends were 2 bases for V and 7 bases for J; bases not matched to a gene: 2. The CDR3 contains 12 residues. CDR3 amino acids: CSARSGRGEQYF. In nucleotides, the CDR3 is TGCAGTGCTAGAAGCGGGAGGGGTGAGCAGTACTTC.